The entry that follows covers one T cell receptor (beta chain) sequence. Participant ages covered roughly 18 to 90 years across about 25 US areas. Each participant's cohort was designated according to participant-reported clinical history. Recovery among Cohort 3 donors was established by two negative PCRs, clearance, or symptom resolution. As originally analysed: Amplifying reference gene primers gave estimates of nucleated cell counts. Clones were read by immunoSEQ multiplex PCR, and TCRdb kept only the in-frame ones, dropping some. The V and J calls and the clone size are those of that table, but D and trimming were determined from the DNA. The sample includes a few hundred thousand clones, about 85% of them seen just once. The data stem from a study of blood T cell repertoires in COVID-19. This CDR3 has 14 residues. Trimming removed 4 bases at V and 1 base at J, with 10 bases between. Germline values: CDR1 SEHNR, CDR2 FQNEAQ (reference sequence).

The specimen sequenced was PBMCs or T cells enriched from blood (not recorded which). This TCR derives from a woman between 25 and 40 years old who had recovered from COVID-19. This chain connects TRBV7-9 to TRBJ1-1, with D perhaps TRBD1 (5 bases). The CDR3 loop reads CASSSLGGNTEAFF. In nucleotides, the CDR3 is TGTGCCAGCAGCTCTTTGGGGGGGAACACTGAAGCTTTCTTT.